The rows below give T cell receptor beta chains drawn from one sample of a study of control samples from healthy donors and cancer patients. Repertoires were generated with immunoSEQ multiplex PCR, while TCRdb's copy carries only in-frame clones and drops some. The sample has around 110,000 clones, approximately 93% seen once; the top ten hold roughly 2.6%. The sample comprised blood. The receptors were sampled from a man aged 30 to 45 in good health. Each CDR3 is given with its conserved first and last residue. Fields, in order: V gene, CDR3 protein.

V: TRBV3-1/TRBV3-2; CDR3: CASSPSEALAGGETQYF
V: TRBV5-1; CDR3: CASSAGTGGPDTQYF
V: TRBV6-2/TRBV6-3; CDR3: CASSTGQGYTGELFF
V: TRBV18; CDR3: CASSPRGPTNEKLFF
V: TRBV11-2; CDR3: CASRPTGYTEAFF
V: TRBV15; CDR3: CATSRDRAAYGYTF
V: TRBV24-1; CDR3: CATSERAGTSRETQYF
V: TRBV3-1/TRBV3-2; CDR3: CASSQDRGQGGIYGYTF
V: TRBV6-1; CDR3: CASSDMEGVRTANYGYTF
V: TRBV6-5; CDR3: CASSWTPFWGEAFF
V: TRBV4-2; CDR3: CASSQEVQGAEGANVLTF
V: TRBV5-4; CDR3: CASSSHLMDRVYGYTF
V: TRBV11-1; CDR3: CASSQPGQGAYGYTF
V: TRBV2; CDR3: CASSVNRVRAFF
V: TRBV30; CDR3: CAVTGATNEKLFF
V: TRBV14; CDR3: CASSQLDDGEKLFF